This T cell receptor beta chain was obtained from a study of response to subunit inactivated influenza vaccine. A single record per CDR3 protein comes from TCRdb applying MiXCR to the RT-PCR reads. In the table there are approximately 500,000 distinct CDR3 sequences, 10% to 15% of which are singletons. The CDR3 totals 13 residues. Looked up from germline, CDR1 is MGHRA and CDR2 is YSYEKL. V gave up 6 bases and J gave up 6 bases, with 12 bases separating them. This clonotype was detected a few times. This sequence was found in a man aged 50 or older who received an inactivated influenza vaccine. Sequenced material: PBMCs from blood, taken 45 days after vaccination. This rearrangement joins TRBV4-1 to TRBJ1-3; unclear D gene. The CDR3 nucleotides are TGCGCCAGCAGTTTCCCCCGGTCAAACACCATATATTTT. Amino acids: CASSFPRSNTIYF.